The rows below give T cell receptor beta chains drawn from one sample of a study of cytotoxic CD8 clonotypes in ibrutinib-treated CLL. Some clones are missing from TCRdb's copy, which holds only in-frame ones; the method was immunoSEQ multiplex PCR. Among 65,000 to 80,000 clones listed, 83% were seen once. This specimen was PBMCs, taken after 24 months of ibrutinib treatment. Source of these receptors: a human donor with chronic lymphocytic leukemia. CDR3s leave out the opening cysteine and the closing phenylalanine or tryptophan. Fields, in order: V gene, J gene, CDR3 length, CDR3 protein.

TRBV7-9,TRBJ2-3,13,ASSLGIPVSDTQY
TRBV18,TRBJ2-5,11,ASSPHSGETQY
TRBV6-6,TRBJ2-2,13,ASSRTSGNTGELF
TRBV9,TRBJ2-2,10,ASSAVSGELF
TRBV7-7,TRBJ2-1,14,ASSLDREGLDNEQF
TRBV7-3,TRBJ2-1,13,ASSSGTSEDNEQF
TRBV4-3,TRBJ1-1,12,ASSQDWGGQAAF
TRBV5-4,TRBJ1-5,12,ASSFQGGNQPQH
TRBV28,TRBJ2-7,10,ASSPGQYEQY
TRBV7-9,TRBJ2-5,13,ASSLVRQQGETQY
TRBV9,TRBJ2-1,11,ASSVGRNNEQF
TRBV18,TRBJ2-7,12,ASSPKQGFGEQY
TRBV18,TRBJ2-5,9,ASSPRETQY
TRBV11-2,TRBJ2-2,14,ASSKVTSGPTGELF
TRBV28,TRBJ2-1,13,ASTQGGDLKSEQF
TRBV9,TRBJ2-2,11,ASSVDTGGELF
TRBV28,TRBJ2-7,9,ASSKFYEQY
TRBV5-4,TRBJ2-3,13,ASSFSGASTDTQY
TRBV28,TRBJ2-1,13,ASKKGQGNYNEQF
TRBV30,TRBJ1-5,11,AWSVGGDQPQH
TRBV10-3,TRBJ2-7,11,AISELSETEQY
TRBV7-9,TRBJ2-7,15,ASRQGRASGRRYEQY
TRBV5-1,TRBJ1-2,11,ASSLKGDYGYT
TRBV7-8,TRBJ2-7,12,ASSQTSGSYEQY
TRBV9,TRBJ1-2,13,ASSVEPTAAYGYT
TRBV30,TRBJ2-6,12,AWRGSLRANVLT
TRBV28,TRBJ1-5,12,ASSPWGGGKPQH
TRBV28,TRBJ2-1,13,ASSVTGSSYNEQF
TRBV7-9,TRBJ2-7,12,AATRTGTTYEQY
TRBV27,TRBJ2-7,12,ASKIRDRAYEQY
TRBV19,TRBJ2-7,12,ASRTKGSSYEQY
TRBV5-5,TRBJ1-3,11,ASSFNMGNTIY
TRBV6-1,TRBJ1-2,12,ASRDLGRDYGYT
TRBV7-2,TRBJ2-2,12,ASSLGSNTGELF
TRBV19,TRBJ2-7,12,ASTRTVSSYEQY
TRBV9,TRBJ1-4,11,ASSVGVYEKLF
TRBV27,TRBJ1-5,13,ASSSLTLGNQPQH
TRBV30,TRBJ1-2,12,AWSMDRGSWGYT
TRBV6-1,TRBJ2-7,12,ASSRSDRGHEQY
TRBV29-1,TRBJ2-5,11,SVGGRYTETQY
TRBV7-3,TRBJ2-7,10,ASSQTPFGQY
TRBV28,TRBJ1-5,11,ASVGQLNQPQH
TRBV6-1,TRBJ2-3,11,ASRPNMGDTQY
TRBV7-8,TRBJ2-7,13,ASSSNLAGVGKQY
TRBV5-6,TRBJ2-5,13,ASSVRLAGGETQY
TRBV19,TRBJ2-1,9,ASSLRLQQF
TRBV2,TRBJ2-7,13,ASSELGQTPYEQY
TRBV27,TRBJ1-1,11,ASSSTAGTEAF
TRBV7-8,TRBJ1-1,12,ASSFGVRDTEAF
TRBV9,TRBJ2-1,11,ASSRDIVNEQF
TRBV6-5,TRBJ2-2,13,ASSYAGGNTGELF
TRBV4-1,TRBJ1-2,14,ASSQPAGRLNYGYT
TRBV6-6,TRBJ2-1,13,ASRRLAGGYNEQF
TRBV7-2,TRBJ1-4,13,ASSLVQGSSEKLF
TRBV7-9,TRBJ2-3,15,ASSLSSTSGKADTQY
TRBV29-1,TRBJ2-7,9,SVAALGAEY
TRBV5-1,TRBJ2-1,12,ARFLSQLDSVQF
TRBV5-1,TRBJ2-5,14,ASSLGVQRSAGTQY
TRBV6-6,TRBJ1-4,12,ASSRTATNEKLF
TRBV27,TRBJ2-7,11,ASSLLRGYEQY